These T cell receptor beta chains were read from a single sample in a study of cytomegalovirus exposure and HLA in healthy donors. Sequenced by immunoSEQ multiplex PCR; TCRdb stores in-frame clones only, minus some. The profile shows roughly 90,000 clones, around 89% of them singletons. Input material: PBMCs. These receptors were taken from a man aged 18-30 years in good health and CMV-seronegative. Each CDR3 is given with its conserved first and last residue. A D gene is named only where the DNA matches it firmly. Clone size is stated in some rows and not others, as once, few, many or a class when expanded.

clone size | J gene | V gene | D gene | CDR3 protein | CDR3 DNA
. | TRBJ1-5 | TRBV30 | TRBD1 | CAWSVGTGNQPQHF | TGTGCCTGGAGTGTTGGGACAGGGAATCAGCCCCAGCATTTT
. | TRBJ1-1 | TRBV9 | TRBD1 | CASSVRDRSDTEAFF | TGTGCCAGCAGCGTAAGGGACAGGTCCGACACTGAAGCTTTCTTT
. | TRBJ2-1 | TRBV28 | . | CASVPRIQLGQLYNEQFF | TGTGCCAGCGTTCCGAGAATTCAACTGGGGCAGTTATACAATGAGCAGTTCTTC
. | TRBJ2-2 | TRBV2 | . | CASGTGLIMELFF | TGTGCCAGTGGAACGGGACTCATAATGGAGCTGTTTTTT
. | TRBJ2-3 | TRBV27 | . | CASSSNTDTQYF | TGTGCCAGCAGTTCAAACACAGATACGCAGTATTTT
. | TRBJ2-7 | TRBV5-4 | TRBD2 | CASSRPGGYEQYF | TGTGCCAGCAGCCGGCCGGGGGGCTACGAGCAGTACTTC
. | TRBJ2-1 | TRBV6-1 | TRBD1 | CASSEEDGTGYNEQFF | TGTGCCAGCAGTGAAGAAGACGGGACAGGGTACAATGAGCAGTTCTTC
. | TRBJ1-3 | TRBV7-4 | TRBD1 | CASSYPGQSSGNTIYF | TGTGCCAGCAGCTACCCGGGACAGAGCTCTGGAAACACCATATATTTT
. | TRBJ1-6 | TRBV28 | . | CASSGGQRNSYNSPLHF | TGTGCCAGCAGTGGCGGACAGCGAAACTCCTATAATTCACCCCTCCACTTT
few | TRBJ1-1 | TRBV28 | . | CASSLSKAGGRAFF | TGTGCCAGCAGTTTATCGAAAGCCGGAGGGAGAGCTTTCTTT
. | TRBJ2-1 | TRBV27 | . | CASSFQRNYNEQFF | TGTGCCAGCAGTTTCCAGCGAAACTACAATGAGCAGTTCTTC
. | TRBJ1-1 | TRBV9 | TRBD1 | CASSLGGGTEAFF | TGTGCCAGCAGTCTAGGGGGCGGCACTGAAGCTTTCTTT
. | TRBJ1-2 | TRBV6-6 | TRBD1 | CASTAWTGHGGYTF | TGTGCCAGTACCGCCTGGACAGGGCACGGGGGCTACACCTTC
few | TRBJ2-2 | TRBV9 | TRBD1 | CASSGTGQGLTGELFF | TGTGCCAGCAGCGGTACCGGACAGGGTCTCACCGGGGAGCTGTTTTTT
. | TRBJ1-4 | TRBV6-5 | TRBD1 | CASSYSGQGHEKLFF | TGTGCCAGCAGTTACTCGGGACAGGGCCATGAAAAACTGTTTTTT
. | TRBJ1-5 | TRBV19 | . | CASTLRRGQPQHF | TGTGCCAGTACCCTCAGGCGGGGTCAGCCCCAGCATTTT
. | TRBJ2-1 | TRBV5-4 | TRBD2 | CASSLVGLAGEVNEQFF | TGTGCCAGCAGCTTGGTCGGACTAGCGGGAGAGGTCAATGAGCAGTTCTTC
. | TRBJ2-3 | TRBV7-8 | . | CASSLVGGGPDTQYF | TGTGCCAGCAGCTTAGTTGGAGGGGGCCCAGATACGCAGTATTTT
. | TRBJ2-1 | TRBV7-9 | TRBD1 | CASRAPGGQGMRYNEQFF | TGTGCCAGCAGAGCCCCGGGTGGACAGGGGATGCGCTACAATGAGCAGTTCTTC
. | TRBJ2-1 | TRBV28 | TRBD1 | CASSLVGTGGVGEQFF | TGTGCCAGCAGTTTGGTCGGGACAGGGGGCGTCGGGGAGCAGTTCTTC
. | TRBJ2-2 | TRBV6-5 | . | CASSYWGRDTGELFF | TGTGCCAGCAGTTATTGGGGCAGGGACACCGGGGAGCTGTTTTTT
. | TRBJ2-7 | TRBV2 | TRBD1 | CASIVGQGLYEQYF | TGTGCCAGCATTGTAGGACAGGGATTGTACGAGCAGTACTTC
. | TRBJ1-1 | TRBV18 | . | CASSPRKADVAEAFF | TGTGCCAGCTCACCGAGGAAGGCCGATGTCGCTGAAGCTTTCTTT
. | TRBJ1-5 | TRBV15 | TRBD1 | CATSSSDRGQGQPQHF | TGTGCCACCAGCAGCTCAGACAGGGGGCAGGGGCAGCCCCAGCATTTT
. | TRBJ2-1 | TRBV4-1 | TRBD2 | CASSQLAGHNEQFF | TGCGCCAGCAGCCAACTAGCGGGGCACAATGAGCAGTTCTTC
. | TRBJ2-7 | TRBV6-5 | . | CASSPTTGTYEQYF | TGTGCCAGCAGTCCTACTACAGGGACCTACGAGCAGTACTTC
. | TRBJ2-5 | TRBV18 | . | CASSPGQKETQYF | TGTGCCAGCTCACCAGGCCAGAAAGAGACCCAGTACTTC
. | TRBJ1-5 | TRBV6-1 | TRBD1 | CASHHRGVNQPQHF | TGTGCCAGCCACCACAGGGGAGTCAATCAGCCCCAGCATTTT
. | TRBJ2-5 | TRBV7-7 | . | CASSFGLKETQYF | TGTGCTAGCAGCTTTGGACTCAAAGAGACCCAGTACTTC
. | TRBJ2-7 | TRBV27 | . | CASTRTRLVSSYEQYF | TGTGCCAGCACTAGAACCCGGCTAGTCAGCTCCTACGAGCAGTACTTC
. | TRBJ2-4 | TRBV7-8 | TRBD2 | CASSLVEGLGGKNIQYF | TGTGCCAGCAGCTTAGTAGAGGGGTTGGGGGGGAAAAACATTCAGTACTTC
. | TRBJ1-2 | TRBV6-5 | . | CASSYSGGGYGYTF | TGTGCCAGCAGTTACTCGGGTGGAGGTTATGGCTACACCTTC
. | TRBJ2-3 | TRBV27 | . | CASSLKGGAQYF | TGTGCCAGCAGTTTGAAAGGGGGTGCGCAGTATTTT